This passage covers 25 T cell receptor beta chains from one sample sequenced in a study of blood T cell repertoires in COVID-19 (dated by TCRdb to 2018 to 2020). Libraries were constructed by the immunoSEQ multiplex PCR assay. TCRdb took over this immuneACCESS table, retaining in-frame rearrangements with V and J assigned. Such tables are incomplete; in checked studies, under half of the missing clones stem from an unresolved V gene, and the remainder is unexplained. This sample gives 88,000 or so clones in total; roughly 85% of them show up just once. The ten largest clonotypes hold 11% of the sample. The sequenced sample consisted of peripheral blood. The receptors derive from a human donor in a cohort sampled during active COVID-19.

This CDR3 reads CASSYKGQGAGEQFF. The CDR3 bases are TGTGCCAGCAGTTACAAAGGACAGGGGGCAGGTGAGCAGTTCTTC. V is TRBV6-6 and J is TRBJ2-1; 11 nucleotides line up with TRBD1. Germline CDR1 and CDR2: MNHNY and SVGAGI (reference sequence). After removal of 2 bases from V and 9 bases from J, the junction contained 6 bases not matched to a gene. This CDR3 contains 15 residues.

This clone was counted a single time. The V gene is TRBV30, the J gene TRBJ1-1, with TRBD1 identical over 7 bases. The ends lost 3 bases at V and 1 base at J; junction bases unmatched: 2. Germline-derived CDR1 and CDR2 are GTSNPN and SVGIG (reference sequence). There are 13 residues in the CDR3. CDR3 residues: CAWSRGTNTEAFF. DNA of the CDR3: TGTGCCTGGAGCAGGGGGACGAACACTGAAGCTTTCTTT.

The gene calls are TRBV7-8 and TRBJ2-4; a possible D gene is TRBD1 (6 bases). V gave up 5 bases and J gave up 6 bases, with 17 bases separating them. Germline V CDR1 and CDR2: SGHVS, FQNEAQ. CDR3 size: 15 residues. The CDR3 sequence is CASSIEQGRANIQYF. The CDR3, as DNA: TGTGCCAGCAGCATAGAACAGGGCCGCGCAAACATTCAGTACTTC.

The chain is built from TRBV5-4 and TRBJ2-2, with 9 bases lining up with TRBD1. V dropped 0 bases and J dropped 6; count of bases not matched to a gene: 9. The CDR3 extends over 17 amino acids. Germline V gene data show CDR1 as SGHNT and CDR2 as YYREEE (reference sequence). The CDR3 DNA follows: TGTGCCAGCAGCTTGGTTCCCCCGGGACAGGGTGCCGGGGAGCTGTTTTTT. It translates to CASSLVPPGQGAGELFF.

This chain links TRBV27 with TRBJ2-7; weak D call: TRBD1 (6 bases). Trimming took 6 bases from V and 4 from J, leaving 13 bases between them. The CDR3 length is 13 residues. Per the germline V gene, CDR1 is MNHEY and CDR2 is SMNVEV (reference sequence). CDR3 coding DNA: TGTGCCAGCAGGGACAGCGGTTTTTACGAGCAGTACTTC. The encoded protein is CASRDSGFYEQYF.

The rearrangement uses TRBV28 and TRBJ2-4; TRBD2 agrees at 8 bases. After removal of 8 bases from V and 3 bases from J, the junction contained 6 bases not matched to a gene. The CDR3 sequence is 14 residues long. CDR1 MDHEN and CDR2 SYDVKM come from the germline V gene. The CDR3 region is CASLYAGGKNIQYF. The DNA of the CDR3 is TGTGCCAGCCTGTACGCGGGGGGCAAAAACATTCAGTACTTC.

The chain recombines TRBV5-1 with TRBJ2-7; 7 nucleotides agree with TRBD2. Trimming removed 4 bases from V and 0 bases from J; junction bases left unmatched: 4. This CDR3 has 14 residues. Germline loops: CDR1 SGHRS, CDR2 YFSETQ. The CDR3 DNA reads TGCGCCAGCAGCCCCGCGGGAGACTCCTACGAGCAGTACTTC. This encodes CASSPAGDSYEQYF.

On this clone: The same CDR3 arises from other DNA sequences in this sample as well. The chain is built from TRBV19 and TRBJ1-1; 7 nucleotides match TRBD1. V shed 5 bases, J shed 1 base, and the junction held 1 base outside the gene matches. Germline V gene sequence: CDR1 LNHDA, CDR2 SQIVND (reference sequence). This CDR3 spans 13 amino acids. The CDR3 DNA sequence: TGTGCCAGTAGTGGGACAGCGAACACTGAAGCTTTCTTT. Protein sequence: CASSGTANTEAFF.

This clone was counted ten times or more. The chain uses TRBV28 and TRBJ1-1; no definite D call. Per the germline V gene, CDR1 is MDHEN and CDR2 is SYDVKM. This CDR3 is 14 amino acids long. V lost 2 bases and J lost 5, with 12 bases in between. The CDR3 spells CASSLPGFGTEAFF. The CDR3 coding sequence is TGTGCCAGCAGTTTACCCGGGTTCGGGACTGAAGCTTTCTTT.

CDR3 in amino acids: CASSVATDSLYGYTF. The CDR3 coding sequence is TGTGCCAGCAGCGTAGCCACCGACAGCCTCTATGGCTACACCTTC. This chain links TRBV9 with TRBJ1-2, with a tentative D call TRBD1 (5 bases). The CDR3 is 15 amino acids. Trimming shortened V by 0 bases and J by 4 bases, and 13 bases separated the two germline ends. Germline CDR1 reads SGDLS; CDR2 reads YYNGEE.

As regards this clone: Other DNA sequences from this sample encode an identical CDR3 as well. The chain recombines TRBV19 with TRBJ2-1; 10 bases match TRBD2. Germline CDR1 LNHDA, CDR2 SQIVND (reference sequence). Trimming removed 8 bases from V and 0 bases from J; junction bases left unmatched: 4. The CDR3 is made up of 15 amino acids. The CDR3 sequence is CASRTSGPSYNEQFF. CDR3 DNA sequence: TGTGCCAGTCGGACTAGCGGACCCTCCTACAATGAGCAGTTCTTC.

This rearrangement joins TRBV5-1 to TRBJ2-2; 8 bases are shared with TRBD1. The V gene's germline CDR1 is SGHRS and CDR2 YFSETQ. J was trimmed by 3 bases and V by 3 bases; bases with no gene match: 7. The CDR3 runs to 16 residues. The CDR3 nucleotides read TGCGCCAGCAGCTCCTGGACAGGGATGGACACCGGGGAGCTGTTTTTT. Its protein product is CASSSWTGMDTGELFF.

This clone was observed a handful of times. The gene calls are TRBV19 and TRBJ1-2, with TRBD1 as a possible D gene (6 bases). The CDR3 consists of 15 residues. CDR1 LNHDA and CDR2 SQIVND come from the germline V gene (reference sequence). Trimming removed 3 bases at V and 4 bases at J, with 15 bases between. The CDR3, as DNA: TGTGCCAGTAGTATTCCAGCAGGGGACCTCTATGGCTACACCTTC. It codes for CASSIPAGDLYGYTF. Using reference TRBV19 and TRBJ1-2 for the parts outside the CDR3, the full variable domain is DGGITQSPKYLFRKEGQNVTLSCEQNLNHDAMYWYRQDPGQGLRLIYYSQIVNDFQKGDIAEGYSVSREKKESFPLTVTSAQKNPTAFYLCASSIPAGDLYGYTFGSGTRLTVV.

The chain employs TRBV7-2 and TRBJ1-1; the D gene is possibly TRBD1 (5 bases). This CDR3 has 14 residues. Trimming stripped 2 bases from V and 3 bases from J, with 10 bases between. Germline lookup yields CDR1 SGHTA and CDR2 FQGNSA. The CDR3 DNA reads TGTGCCAGCAGCTTAAATCGGGGGGACACTGAAGCTTTCTTT. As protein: CASSLNRGDTEAFF.

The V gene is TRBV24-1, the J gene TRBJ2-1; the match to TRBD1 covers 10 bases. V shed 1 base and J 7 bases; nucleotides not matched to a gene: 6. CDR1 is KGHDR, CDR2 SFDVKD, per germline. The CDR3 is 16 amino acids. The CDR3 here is CATSDFRDRGRNEQFF. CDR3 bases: TGTGCCACCAGTGATTTTCGGGACAGGGGTAGGAATGAGCAGTTCTTC.

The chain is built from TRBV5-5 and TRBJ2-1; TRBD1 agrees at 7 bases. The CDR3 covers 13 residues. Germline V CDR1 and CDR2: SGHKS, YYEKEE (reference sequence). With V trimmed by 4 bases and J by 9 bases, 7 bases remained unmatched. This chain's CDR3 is CASSLLQGSEQFF. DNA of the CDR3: TGTGCCAGCAGCCTATTACAGGGGAGTGAGCAGTTCTTC.

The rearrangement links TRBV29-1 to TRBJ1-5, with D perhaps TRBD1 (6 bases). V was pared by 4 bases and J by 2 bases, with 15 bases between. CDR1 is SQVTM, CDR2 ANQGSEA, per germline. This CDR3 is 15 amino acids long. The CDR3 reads CSVVIGGGGNQPQHF. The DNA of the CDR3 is TGCAGCGTTGTTATAGGGGGGGGAGGCAATCAGCCCCAGCATTTT.

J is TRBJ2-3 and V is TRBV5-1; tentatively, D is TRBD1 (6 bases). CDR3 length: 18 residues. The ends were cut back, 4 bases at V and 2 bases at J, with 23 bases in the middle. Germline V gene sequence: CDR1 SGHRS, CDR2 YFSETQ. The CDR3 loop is CASSLRPGSGTFTDTQYF. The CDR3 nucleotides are TGCGCCAGCAGCCTGAGACCCGGTTCCGGGACATTCACAGATACGCAGTATTTT.

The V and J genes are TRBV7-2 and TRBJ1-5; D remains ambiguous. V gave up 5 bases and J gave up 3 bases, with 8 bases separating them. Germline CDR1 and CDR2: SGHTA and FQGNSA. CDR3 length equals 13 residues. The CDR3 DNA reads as TGTGCCAGCAGCCCTAGTACCAATCAGCCCCAGCATTTT. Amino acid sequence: CASSPSTNQPQHF.

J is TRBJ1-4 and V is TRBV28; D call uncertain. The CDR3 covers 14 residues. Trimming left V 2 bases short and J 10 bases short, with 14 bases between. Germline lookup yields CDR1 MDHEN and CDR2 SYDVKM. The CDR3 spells CASSLGPEGGKLFF. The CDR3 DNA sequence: TGTGCCAGCAGTTTAGGACCGGAAGGAGGAAAACTGTTTTTT.

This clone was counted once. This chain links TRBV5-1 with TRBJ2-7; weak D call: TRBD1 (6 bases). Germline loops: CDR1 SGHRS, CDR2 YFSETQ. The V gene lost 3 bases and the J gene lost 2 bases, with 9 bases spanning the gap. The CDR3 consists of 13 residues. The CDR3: CASSSGQTYEQYF. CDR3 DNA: TGCGCCAGCAGCTCCGGACAGACCTACGAGCAGTACTTC.

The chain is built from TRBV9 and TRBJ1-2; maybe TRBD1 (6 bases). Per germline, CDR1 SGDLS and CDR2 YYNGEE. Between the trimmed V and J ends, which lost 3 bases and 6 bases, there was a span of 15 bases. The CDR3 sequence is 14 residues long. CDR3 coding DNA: TGTGCCAGCAGCGGGGCAGGACAGACAAATGGCTACACCTTC. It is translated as CASSGAGQTNGYTF.

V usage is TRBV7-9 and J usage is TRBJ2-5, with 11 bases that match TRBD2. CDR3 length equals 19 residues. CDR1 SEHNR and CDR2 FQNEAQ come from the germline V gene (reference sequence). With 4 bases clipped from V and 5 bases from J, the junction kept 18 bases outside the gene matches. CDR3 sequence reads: CASSYGTSGRGWLRETQYF. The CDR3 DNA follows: TGTGCCAGCAGCTACGGGACTAGCGGAAGGGGGTGGTTACGGGAGACCCAGTACTTC. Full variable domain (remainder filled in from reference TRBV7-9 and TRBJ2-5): DTGVSQNPRHKITKRGQNVTFRCDPISEHNRLYWYRQTLGQGPEFLTYFQNEAQLEKSRLLSDRFSAERPKGSFSTLEIQRTEQGDSAMYLCASSYGTSGRGWLRETQYFGPGTRLLVL.

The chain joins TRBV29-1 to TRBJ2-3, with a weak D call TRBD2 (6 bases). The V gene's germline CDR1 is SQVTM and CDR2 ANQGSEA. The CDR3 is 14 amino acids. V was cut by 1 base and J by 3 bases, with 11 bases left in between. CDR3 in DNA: TGCAGCGTTGAAGGGGCGGGATCGACAGATACGCAGTATTTT. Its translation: CSVEGAGSTDTQYF.

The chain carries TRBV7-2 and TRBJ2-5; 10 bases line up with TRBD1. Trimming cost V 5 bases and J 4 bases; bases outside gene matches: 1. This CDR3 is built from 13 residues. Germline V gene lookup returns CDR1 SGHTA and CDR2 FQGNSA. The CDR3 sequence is CASSGTGVETQYF. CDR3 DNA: TGTGCCAGCAGCGGGACAGGGGTAGAGACCCAGTACTTC.